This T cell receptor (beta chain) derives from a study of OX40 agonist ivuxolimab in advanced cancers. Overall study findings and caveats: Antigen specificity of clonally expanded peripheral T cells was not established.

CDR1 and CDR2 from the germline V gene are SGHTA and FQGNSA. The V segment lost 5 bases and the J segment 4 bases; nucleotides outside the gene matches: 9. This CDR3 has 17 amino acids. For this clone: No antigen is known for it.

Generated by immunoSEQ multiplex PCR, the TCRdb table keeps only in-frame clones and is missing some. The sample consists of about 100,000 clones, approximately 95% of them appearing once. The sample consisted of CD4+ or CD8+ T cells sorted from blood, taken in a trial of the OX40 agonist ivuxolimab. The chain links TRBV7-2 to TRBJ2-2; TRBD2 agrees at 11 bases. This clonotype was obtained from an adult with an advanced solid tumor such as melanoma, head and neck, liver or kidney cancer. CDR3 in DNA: TGTGCCAGCAGCCCCCGGGGACTAGCGGTCCTCACCGGGGAGCTGTTTTTT. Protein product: CASSPRGLAVLTGELFF.